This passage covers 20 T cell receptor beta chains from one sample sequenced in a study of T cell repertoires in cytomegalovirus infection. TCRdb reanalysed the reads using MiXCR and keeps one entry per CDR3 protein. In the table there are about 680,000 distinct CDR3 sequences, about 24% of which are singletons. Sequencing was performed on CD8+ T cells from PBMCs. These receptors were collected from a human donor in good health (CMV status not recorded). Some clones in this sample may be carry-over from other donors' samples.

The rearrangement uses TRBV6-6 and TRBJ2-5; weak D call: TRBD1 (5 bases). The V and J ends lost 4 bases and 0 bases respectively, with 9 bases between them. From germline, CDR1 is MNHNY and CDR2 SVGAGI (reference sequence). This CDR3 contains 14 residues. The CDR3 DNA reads TGTGCCAGCAGTTCGACAGTCTACCAAGAGACCCAGTACTTC. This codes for CASSSTVYQETQYF.

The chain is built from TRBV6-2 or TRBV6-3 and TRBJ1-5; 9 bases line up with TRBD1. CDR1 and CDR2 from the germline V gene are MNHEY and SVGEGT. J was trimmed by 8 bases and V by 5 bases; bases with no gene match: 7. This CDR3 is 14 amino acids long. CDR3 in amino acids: CASSTTGDREPQHF. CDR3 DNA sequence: TGTGCCAGCAGTACCACAGGGGACAGGGAGCCCCAGCATTTT.

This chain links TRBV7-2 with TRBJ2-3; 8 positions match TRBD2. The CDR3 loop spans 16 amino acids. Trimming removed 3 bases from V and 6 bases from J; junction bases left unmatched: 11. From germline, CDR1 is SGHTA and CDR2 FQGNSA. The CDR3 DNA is TGTGCCAGCAGCTTCTTTGCGGGGGGCCGGAGCGATACGCAGTATTTT. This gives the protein CASSFFAGGRSDTQYF.

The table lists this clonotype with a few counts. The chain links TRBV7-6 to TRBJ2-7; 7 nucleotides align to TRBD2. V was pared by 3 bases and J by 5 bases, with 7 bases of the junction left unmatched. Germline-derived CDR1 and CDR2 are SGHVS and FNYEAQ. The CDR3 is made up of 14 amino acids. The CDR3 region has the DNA TGTGCCAGCAGCTTGGGAGGGGAGCCTAACGAGCAGTACTTC. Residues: CASSLGGEPNEQYF.

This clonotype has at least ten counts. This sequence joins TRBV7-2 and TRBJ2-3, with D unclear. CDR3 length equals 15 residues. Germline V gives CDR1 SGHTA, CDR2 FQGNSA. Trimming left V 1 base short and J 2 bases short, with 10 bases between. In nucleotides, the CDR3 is TGTGCCAGCAGCTTAGGAGGTTTTGACACAGATACGCAGTATTTT. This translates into CASSLGGFDTDTQYF.

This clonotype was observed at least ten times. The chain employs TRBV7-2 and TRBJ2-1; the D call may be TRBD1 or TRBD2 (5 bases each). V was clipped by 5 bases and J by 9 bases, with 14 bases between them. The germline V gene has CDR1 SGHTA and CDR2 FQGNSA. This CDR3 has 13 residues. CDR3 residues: CASSLGTPAEQFF. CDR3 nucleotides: TGTGCCAGCAGCCTGGGGACGCCGGCTGAGCAGTTCTTC.

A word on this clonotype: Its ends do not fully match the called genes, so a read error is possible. CDR3 region: CASSSASGTPYNEQFF. CDR3 coding DNA: TGTGCTAGCAGCTCCGCCAGCGGGACTCCCTACAATGAGCAGTTCTTC. The chain carries TRBV7-7 and TRBJ2-1; 7 bases agree with TRBD2. The germline CDR1 and CDR2 sequences are SSHAT and FNYEAQ (reference sequence). This CDR3 spans 16 amino acids.

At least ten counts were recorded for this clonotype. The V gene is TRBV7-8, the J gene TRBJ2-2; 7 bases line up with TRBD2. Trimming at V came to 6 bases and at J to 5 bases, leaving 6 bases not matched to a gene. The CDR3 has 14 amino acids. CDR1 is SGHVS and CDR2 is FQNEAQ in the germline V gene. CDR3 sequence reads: CASRELAITGELFF. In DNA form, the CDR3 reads TGTGCCAGCAGGGAACTAGCGATAACCGGGGAGCTGTTTTTT.

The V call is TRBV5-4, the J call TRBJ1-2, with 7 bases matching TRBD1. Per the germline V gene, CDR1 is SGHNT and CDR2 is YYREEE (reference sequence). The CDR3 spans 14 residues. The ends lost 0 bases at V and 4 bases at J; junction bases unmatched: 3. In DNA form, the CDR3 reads TGTGCCAGCAGCTTGGAAAGGACAGGCTATGGCTACACCTTC. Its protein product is CASSLERTGYGYTF.

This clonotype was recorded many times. CDR3 protein: CASSLPTGGVYGYTF. CDR3 in DNA: TGTGCCAGCAGCTTGCCGACAGGGGGCGTTTACGGCTACACCTTC. This sequence joins TRBV7-2 and TRBJ1-2, with 10 bases lining up with TRBD1. This CDR3 is 15 amino acids long. Germline V gives CDR1 SGHTA, CDR2 FQGNSA. After removal of 3 bases from V and 8 bases from J, the junction contained 9 bases not matched to a gene.

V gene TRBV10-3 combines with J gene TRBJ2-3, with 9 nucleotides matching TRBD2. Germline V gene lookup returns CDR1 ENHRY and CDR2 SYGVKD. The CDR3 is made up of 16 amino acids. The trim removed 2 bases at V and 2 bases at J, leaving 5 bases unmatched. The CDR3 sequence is CAISEMSGGTTDTQYF. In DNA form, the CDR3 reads TGTGCCATCAGTGAGATGAGCGGGGGGACCACAGATACGCAGTATTTT.

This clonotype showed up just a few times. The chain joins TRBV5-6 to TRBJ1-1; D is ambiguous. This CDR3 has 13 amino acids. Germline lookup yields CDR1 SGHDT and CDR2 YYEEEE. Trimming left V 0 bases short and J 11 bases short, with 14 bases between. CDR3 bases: TGTGCCAGCAGCTTGGATGTGACAAAGGACGCTTTCTTT. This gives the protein CASSLDVTKDAFF.

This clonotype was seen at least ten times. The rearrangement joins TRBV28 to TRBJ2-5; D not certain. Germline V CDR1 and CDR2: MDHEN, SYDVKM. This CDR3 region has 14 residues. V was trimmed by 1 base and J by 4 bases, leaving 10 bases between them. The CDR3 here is CASSLSPKIETQYF. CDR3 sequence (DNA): TGTGCCAGCAGTTTATCTCCGAAGATAGAGACCCAGTACTTC.

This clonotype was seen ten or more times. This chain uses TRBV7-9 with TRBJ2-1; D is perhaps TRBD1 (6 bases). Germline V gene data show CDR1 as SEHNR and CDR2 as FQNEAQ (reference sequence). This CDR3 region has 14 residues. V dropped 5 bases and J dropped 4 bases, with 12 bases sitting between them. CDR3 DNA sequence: TGTGCCAGCAGCCCCCAACAGGGATACAATGAGCAGTTCTTC. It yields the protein CASSPQQGYNEQFF.

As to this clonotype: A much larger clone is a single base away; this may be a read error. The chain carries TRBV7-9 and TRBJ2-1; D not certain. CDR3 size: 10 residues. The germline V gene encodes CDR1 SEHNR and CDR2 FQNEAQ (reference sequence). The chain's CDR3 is CVSSPNEQFF. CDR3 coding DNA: TGTGTCAGCAGCCCCAATGAGCAGTTCTTC.

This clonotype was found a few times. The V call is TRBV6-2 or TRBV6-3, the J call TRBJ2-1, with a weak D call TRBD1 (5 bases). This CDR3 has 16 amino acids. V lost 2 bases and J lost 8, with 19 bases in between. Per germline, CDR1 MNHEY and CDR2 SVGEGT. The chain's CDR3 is CASSYRGPTSWDEQFF. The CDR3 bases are TGTGCCAGCAGTTACAGGGGTCCTACCTCTTGGGATGAGCAGTTCTTC.

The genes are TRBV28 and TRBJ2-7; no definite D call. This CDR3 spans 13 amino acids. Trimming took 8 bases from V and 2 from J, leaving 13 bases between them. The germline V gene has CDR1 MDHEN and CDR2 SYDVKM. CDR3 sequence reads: CASSKNLPYEQYV. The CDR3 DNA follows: TGTGCCAGCTCCAAAAACCTTCCCTACGAGCAGTACGTC.

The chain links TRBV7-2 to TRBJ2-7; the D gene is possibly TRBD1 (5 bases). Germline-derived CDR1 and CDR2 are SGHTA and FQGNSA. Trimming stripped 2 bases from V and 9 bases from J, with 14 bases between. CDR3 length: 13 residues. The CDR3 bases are TGTGCCAGCAGCTTAAAAGGGGTGAACGGGCAGTACGTC. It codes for CASSLKGVNGQYV.

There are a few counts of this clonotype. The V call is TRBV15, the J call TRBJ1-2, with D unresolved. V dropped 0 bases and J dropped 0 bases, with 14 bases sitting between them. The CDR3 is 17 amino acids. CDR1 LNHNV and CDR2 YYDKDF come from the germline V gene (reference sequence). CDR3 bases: TGTGCCACCAGCAGAGATGGGAACATAATACCTAACTATGGCTACACCTTC. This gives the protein CATSRDGNIIPNYGYTF.

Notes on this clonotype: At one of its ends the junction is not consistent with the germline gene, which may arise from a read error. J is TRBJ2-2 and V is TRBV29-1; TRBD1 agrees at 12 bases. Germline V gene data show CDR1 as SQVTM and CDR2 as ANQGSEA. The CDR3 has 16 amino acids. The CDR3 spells CGVSGTGGTFTGELFF. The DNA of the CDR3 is TGCGGCGTGTCCGGGACAGGGGGCACGTTCACCGGGGAGCTGTTTTTT.